The present TCR beta chain was sequenced within a study of control samples from healthy donors and cancer patients (dated by TCRdb to 2018 to 2021). Worth noting for this clone: The clone's antigen remains unknown.

Library method: the immunoSEQ multiplex PCR assay. TCRdb's version of the immuneACCESS table is confined to in-frame rearrangements and falls short of the full clone set. An unresolved V gene accounts for under half of the shortfall where checked; the remainder is of unknown origin. This sample's table has entries for 150,000 to 200,000 clones. The ten largest make up less than 2.5% of the sample. Sequences MNHEY (CDR1) and SVGAGI (CDR2) are obtained from the germline V gene. V is shortened by 6 bases, J by 4 bases, and the region joining them spans 15 bases. The CDR3 sequence holds 14 residues, the cysteine and phenylalanine included. Here the CDR3 DNA is all that survives: 42 bases in frame from base 1.

This receptor was identified in a woman in her twenties or thirties in good health. Sequenced: blood. This sequence uses TRBV6-5 and TRBJ1-1; the D gene cannot be named for sure. The bases read TGTGCCAGCAGCCACGCTGAGGGAGCCACTGAAGCTTTCTTT. Translated, it reads CASSHAEGATEAFF.